This TCR beta chain comes out of a study of T cell responses to AZD1222 COVID-19 vaccine. Study conclusions and caveats: Among the donors, most were white British and more were female, and clonal diversity was possibly underestimated.

The germline gives CDR1 ENHRY, CDR2 SYGVKD. CDR3 length equals 15 residues. Unmatched junction bases numbered 10, after V lost 3 bases and J lost 8 bases. As to this clone: The antigen is not known.

Produced via immunoSEQ multiplex PCR; TCRdb's table is partial and in-frame only. Of about 80,000 clones listed, over 75% were seen once; the top ten hold more than 9%. The specimen comprised peripheral blood, sampled 28 days after the second AZD1222 dose. The chain links TRBV10-3 to TRBJ1-2; 9 bases are shared with TRBD1. This clonotype was obtained from an adult who received the AZD1222 COVID-19 vaccine. CDR3 amino acids: CAISDGPGQGGGYTF. The CDR3 DNA reads TGTGCCATCAGTGACGGACCGGGACAGGGAGGCGGCTACACCTTC.